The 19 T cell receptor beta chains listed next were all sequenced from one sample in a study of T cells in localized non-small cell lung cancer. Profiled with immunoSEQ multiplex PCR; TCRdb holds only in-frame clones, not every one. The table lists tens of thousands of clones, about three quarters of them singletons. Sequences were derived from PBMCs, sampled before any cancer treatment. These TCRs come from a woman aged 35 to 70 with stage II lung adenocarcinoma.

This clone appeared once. The CDR3 here is CASSQSASREKLFF. CDR3 nucleotide sequence: TGTGCCAGCAGCCAGAGCGCTAGCAGGGAAAAACTGTTTTTT. The J gene is TRBJ1-4, the V gene TRBV9; D gene ambiguous. V was trimmed by 4 bases and J by 8 bases, leaving 15 bases between them. Germline loops: CDR1 SGDLS, CDR2 YYNGEE. This CDR3 is built from 14 residues.

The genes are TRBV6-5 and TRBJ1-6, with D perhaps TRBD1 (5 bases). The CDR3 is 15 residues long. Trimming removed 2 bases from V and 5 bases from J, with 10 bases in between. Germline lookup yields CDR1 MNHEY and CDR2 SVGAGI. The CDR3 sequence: CASSYSLGDNSPLHF. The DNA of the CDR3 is TGTGCCAGCAGTTACAGCTTGGGGGATAATTCACCCCTCCACTTT.

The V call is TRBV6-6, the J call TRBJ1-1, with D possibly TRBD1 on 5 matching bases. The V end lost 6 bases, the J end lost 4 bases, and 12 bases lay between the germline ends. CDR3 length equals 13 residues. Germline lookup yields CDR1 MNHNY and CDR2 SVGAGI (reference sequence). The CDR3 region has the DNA TGTGCCAGCAGCCCCGGGGGAGGCACTGAAGCTTTCTTT. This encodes CASSPGGGTEAFF.

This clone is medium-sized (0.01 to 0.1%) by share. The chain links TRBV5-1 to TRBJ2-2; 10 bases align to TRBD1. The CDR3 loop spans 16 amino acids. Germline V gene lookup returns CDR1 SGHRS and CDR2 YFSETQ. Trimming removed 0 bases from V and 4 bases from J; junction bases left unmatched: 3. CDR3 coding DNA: TGCGCCAGCAGCTTGGCAGGACAGGGGGGCACCGGGGAGCTGTTTTTT. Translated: CASSLAGQGGTGELFF.

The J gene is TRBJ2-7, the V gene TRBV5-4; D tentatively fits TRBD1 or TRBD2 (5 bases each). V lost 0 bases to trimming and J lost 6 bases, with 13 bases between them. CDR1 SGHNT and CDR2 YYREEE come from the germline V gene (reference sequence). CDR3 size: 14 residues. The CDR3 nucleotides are TGTGCCAGCAGCTTGGCCGGGACCCAAGTCGAGCAGTACTTC. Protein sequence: CASSLAGTQVEQYF.

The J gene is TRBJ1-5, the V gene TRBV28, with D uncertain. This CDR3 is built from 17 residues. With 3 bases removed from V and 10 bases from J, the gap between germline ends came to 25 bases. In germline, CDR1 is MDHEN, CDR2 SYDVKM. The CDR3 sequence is CASSFKNWPPSTSPQHF. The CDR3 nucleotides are TGTGCCAGCAGTTTTAAGAATTGGCCTCCATCGACCAGCCCCCAGCATTTT.

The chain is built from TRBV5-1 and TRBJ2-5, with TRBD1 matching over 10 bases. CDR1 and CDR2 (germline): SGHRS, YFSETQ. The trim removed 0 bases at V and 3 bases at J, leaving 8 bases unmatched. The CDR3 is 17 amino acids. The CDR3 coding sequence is TGCGCCAGCAGCTTGGCTCCCGGGACAGGGGAGGAAGAGACCCAGTACTTC. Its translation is CASSLAPGTGEEETQYF.

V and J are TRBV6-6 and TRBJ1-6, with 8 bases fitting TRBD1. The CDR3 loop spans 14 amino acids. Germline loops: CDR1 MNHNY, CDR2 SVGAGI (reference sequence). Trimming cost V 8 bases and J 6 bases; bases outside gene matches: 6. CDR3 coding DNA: TGTGCCAGCTTTAGGACAGGGTCTAATTCACCCCTCCACTTT. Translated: CASFRTGSNSPLHF.

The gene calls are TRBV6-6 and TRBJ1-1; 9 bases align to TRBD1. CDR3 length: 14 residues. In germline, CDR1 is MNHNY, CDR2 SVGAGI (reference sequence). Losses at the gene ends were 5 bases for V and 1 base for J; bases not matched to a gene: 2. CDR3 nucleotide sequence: TGTGCCAGCAGTGGGGACAGGGCGAACACTGAAGCTTTCTTT. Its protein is CASSGDRANTEAFF.

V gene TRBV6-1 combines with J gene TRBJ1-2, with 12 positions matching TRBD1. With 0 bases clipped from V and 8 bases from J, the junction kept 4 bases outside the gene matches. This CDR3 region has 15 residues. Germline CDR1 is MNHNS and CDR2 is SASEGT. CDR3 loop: CASSEAGQGARGYTF. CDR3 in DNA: TGTGCCAGCAGTGAAGCGGGACAGGGGGCTAGGGGCTACACCTTC.

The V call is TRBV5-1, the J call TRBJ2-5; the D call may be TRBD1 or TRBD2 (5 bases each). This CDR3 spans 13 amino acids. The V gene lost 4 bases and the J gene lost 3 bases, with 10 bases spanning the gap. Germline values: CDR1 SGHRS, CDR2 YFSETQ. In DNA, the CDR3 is TGCGCCAGCAGCCGGGACCAGAAAGAGACCCAGTACTTC. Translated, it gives CASSRDQKETQYF.

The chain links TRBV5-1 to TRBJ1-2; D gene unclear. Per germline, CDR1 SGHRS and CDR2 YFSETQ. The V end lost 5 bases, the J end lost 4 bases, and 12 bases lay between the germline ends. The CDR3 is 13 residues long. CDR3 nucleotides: TGCGCCAGCAGTTTTGACTTGTCCTATGGCTACACCTTC. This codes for CASSFDLSYGYTF.

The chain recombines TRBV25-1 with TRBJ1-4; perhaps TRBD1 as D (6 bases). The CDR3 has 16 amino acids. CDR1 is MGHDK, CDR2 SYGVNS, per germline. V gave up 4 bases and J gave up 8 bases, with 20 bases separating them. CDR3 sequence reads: CASSGPIRDIGEKLFF. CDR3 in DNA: TGTGCCAGCAGTGGACCTATCCGGGACATTGGGGAAAAACTGTTTTTT. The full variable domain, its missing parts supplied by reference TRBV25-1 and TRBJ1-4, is EADIYQTPRYLVIGTGKKITLECSQTMGHDKMYWYQQDPGMELHLIHYSYGVNSTEKGDLSSESTVSRIRTEHFPLTLESARPSHTSQYLCASSGPIRDIGEKLFFGSGTQLSVL.

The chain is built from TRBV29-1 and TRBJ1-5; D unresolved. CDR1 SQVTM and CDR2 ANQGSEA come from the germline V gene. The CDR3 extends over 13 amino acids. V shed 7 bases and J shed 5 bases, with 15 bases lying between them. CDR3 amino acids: CSAQRAFDQPQHF. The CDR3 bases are TGCAGCGCACAAAGGGCCTTCGATCAGCCCCAGCATTTT.

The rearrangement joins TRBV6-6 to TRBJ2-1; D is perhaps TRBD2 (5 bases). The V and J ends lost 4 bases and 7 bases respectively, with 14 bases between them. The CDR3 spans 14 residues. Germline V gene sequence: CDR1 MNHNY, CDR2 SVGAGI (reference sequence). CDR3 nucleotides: TGTGCCAGCAGTTCAGAGGGCAGAGTTAATGAGCAGTTCTTC. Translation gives CASSSEGRVNEQFF.

CDR3 protein: CASSALSGGREGKLFF. CDR3 sequence (DNA): TGTGCCAGCAGCGCCCTATCAGGGGGCCGAGAAGGAAAACTGTTTTTT. V gene TRBV9 combines with J gene TRBJ1-4; TRBD1 matches 8 bases. V trimming: 3 bases; J trimming: 10 bases; junction bases outside the gene matches: 14. Germline CDR1 is SGDLS and CDR2 is YYNGEE. The CDR3 is 16 residues long.

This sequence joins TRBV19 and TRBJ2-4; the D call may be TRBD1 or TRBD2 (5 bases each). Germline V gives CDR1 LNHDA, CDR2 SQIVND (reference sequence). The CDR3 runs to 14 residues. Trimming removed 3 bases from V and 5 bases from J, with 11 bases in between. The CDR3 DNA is TGTGCCAGTAGTATTGGGGCGGGCGAAAACATTCAGTACTTC. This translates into CASSIGAGENIQYF.

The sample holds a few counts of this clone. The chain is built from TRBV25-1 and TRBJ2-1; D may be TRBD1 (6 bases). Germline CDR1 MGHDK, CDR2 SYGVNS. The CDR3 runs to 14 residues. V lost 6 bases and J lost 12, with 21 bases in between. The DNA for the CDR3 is TGTGCCAGCAGCAACAGGGCTACCCTTTATACGCAGTTCTTC. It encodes CASSNRATLYTQFF. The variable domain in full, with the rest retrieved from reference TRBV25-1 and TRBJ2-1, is EADIYQTPRYLVIGTGKKITLECSQTMGHDKMYWYQQDPGMELHLIHYSYGVNSTEKGDLSSESTVSRIRTEHFPLTLESARPSHTSQYLCASSNRATLYTQFFGPGTRLTVL.

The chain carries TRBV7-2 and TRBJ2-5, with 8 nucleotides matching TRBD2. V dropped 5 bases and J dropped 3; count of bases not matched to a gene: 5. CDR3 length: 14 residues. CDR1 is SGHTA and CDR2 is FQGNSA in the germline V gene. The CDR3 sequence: CASSRGTSKETQYF. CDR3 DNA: TGTGCCAGCAGCCGGGGGACTAGTAAAGAGACCCAGTACTTC. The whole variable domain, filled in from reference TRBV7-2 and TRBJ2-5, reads GAGVSQSPSNKVTEKGKDVELRCDPISGHTALYWYRQSLGQGLEFLIYFQGNSAPDKSGLPSDRFSAERTGGSVSTLTIQRTQQEDSAVYLCASSRGTSKETQYFGPGTRLLVL.